This T cell receptor (beta chain) derives from a study of shared clonotypes between healthy human individuals. V was trimmed by 5 bases and J by 8 bases, leaving 19 bases between them. The CDR3 runs to 14 residues. Germline values: CDR1 SQVTM, CDR2 ANQGSEA. Regarding the study as a whole: Larger estimated richness was generally seen in naive subsets than in memory subsets.

A remark on this clone: The antigen is undetermined.

Clones were read by immunoSEQ multiplex PCR, and TCRdb kept only the in-frame ones, dropping some. The data hold about 700,000 clones, with around 92% observed a single time. Naive CD8 cells comprised CD45RO-negative, CCR7-positively selected cells, excluding terminally differentiated effector memory CD45RA+ cells. The chain joins TRBV29-1 to TRBJ2-1; TRBD2 is a possible D gene (6 bases). This receptor was identified in a man under 40 in good health. Sequencing input: naive CD8+ T cells sorted from blood. The CDR3, as DNA: TGCAGCGTTCATAGCGGCAGGGTCCTCGATGAGCAGTTCTTC. It translates to CSVHSGRVLDEQFF.